Listed here are 7 T cell receptor beta chains from one sample, sequenced in a study of blood T cell repertoires in COVID-19. Repertoires were generated with immunoSEQ multiplex PCR, while TCRdb's copy carries only in-frame clones and drops some. In the table there are fewer than 200,000 clones, 81% of which are singletons. Specimen: PBMCs or T cells enriched from blood (not recorded which). These receptors all come from a woman aged 40-49 years with acute COVID-19.

CDR3 in amino acids: CASRAGPQETQYF. DNA of the CDR3: TGTGCCAGCAGGGCGGGACCTCAAGAGACCCAGTACTTC. J is TRBJ2-5 and V is TRBV12-3 or TRBV12-4, with D possibly matching TRBD2 (6 bases). CDR3 length: 13 residues. V was trimmed by 6 bases and J by 2 bases, leaving 10 bases between them.

J is TRBJ2-1 and V is TRBV3-1 (or the pseudogene TRBV3-2); D is unclear. The germline CDR1 and CDR2 sequences are LGHDT and YNNKEL (reference sequence). The CDR3 extends over 16 amino acids. Trimming took 3 bases from V and 9 from J, leaving 21 bases between them. The CDR3 reads CASSHPPQGARGEQFF. CDR3 DNA sequence: TGTGCCAGCAGCCACCCCCCCCAAGGCGCGAGAGGTGAGCAGTTCTTC.

This clone has a handful of counts. The genes are TRBV19 and TRBJ2-1, with D perhaps matching TRBD1 (5 bases). With 4 bases removed from V and 3 bases from J, the gap between germline ends came to 7 bases. The CDR3 length is 13 residues. Per the germline V gene, CDR1 is LNHDA and CDR2 is SQIVND (reference sequence). CDR3 in amino acids: CASSTGNYNEQFF. CDR3 bases: TGTGCCAGTAGTACAGGGAACTACAATGAGCAGTTCTTC. The whole variable domain, filled in from reference TRBV19 and TRBJ2-1, reads DGGITQSPKYLFRKEGQNVTLSCEQNLNHDAMYWYRQDPGQGLRLIYYSQIVNDFQKGDIAEGYSVSREKKESFPLTVTSAQKNPTAFYLCASSTGNYNEQFFGPGTRLTVL.

The gene calls are TRBV25-1 and TRBJ2-5, with TRBD2 identical over 7 bases. The CDR3 length is 14 residues. Germline V CDR1 and CDR2: MGHDK, SYGVNS. Losses at the gene ends were 3 bases for V and 5 bases for J; bases not matched to a gene: 6. CDR3 protein: CASSEVGEGETQYF. CDR3 bases: TGTGCCAGCAGTGAGGTGGGGGAGGGGGAGACCCAGTACTTC.

This clone turned up a few times. The gene calls are TRBV18 and TRBJ2-1; 8 positions agree with TRBD2. Trimming removed 5 bases from V and 8 bases from J; junction bases left unmatched: 14. This CDR3 region has 16 residues. Germline CDR1 and CDR2: KGHSH and LQKENI. The DNA of the CDR3 is TGTGCCAGCTCAATCTCGTCGGGAGGGCCGCGGGATGAGCAGTTCTTC. It encodes CASSISSGGPRDEQFF. The full variable domain, with the rest looked up from reference TRBV18 and TRBJ2-1, is NAGVMQNPRHLVRRRGQEARLRCSPMKGHSHVYWYRQLPEEGLKFMVYLQKENIIDESGMPKERFSAEFPKEGPSILRIQQVVRGDSAAYFCASSISSGGPRDEQFFGPGTRLTVL.

This chain uses TRBV19 with TRBJ2-3; D call uncertain. There are 13 residues in the CDR3. In germline, CDR1 is LNHDA, CDR2 SQIVND (reference sequence). V dropped 4 bases and J dropped 0 bases, with 5 bases sitting between them. CDR3 nucleotides: TGTGCCAGTAGTACCACTAGCACAGATACGCAGTATTTT. Its protein product is CASSTTSTDTQYF.

This chain uses TRBV18 with TRBJ1-4; no reliable D call. CDR3 size: 14 residues. With 3 bases removed from V and 4 bases from J, the gap between germline ends came to 9 bases. Germline V CDR1 and CDR2: KGHSH, LQKENI. The CDR3 DNA reads TGTGCCAGCTCACCCTCCAAGAGTAATGAAAAACTGTTTTTT. Translating it yields CASSPSKSNEKLFF.